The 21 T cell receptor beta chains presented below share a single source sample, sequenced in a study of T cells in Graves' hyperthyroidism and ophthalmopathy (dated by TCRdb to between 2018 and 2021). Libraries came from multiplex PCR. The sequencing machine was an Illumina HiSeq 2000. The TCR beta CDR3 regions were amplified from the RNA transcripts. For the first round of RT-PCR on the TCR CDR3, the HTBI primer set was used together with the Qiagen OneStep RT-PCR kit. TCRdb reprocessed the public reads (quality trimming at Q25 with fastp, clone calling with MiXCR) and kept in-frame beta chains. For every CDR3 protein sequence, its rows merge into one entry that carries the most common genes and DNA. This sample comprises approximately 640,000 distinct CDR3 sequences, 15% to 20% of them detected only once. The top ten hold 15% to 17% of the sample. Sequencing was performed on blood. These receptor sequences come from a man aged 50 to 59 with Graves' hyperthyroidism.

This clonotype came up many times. CDR3 coding DNA: TGTGCCAGCAGTTCAAGACAGGGTTATGGCTACACCTTC. Its translation is CASSSRQGYGYTF. The genes are TRBV28 and TRBJ1-2, with TRBD1 matching over 7 bases. V was clipped by 4 bases and J by 5 bases; unmatched bases: 4. Germline CDR1 reads MDHEN; CDR2 reads SYDVKM. The CDR3 sequence is 13 residues long.

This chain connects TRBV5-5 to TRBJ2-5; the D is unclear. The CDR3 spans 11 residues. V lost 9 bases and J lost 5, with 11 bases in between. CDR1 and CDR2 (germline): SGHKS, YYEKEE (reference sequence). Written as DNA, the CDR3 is TGTGCCACCGGACCGCTGGAGACCCAGTACTTC. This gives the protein CATGPLETQYF.

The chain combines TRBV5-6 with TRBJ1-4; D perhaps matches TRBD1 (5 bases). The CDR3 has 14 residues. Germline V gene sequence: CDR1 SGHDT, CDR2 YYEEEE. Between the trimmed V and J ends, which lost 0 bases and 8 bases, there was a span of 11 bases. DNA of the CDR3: TGTGCCAGCAGCTTGGAAGGGGAGGGGGAAAAACTGTTTTTT. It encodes CASSLEGEGEKLFF.

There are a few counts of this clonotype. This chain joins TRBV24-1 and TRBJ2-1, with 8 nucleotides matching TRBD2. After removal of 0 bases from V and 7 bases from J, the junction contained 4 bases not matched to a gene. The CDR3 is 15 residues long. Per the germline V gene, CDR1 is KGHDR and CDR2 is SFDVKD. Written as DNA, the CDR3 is TGTGCCACCAGTGATTTGACCCGCGGGAGGAATGAGCAGTTCTTC. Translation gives CATSDLTRGRNEQFF.

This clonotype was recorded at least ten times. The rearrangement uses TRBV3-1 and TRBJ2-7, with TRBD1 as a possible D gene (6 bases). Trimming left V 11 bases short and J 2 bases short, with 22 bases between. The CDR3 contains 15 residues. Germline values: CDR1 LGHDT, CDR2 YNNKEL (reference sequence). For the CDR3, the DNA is TGTGCCTCCACCCAGGGGCAGCCGTTGCCCTACGAGCAGTACTTC. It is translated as CASTQGQPLPYEQYF.

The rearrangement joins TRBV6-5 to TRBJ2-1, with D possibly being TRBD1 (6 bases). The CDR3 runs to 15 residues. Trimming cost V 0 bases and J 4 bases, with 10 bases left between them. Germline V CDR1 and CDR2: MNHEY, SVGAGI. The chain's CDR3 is CASSYSMGAYNEQFF. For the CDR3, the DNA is TGTGCCAGCAGTTACTCGATGGGGGCTTACAATGAGCAGTTCTTC.

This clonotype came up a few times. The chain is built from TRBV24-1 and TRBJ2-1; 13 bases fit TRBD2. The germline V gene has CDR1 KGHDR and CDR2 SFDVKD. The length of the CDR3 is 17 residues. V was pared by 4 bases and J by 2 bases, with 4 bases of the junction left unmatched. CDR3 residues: CATSDPGLAGTYNEQFF. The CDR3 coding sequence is TGTGCCACCAGTGACCCGGGACTAGCGGGAACCTACAATGAGCAGTTCTTC.

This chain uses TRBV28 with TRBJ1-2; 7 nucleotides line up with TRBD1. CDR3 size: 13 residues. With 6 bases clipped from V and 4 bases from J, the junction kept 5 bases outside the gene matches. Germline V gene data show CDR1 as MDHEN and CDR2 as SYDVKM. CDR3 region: CASRPGQSYGYTF. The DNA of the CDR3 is TGTGCCAGCAGGCCGGGACAGAGCTATGGCTACACCTTC.

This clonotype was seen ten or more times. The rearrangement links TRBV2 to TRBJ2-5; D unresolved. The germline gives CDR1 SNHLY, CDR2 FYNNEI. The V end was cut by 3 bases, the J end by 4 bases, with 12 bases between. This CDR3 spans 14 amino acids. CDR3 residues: CASSDSTVRETQYF. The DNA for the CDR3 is TGTGCCAGCAGTGACTCAACAGTCCGAGAGACCCAGTACTTC.

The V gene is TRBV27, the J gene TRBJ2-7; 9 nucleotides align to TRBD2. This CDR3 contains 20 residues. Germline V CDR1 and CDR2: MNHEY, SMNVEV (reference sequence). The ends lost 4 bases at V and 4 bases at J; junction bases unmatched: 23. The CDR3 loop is CASSYIEAGLGASGMYEQYF. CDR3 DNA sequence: TGTGCCAGCAGTTATATCGAGGCAGGGTTGGGAGCTAGCGGGATGTACGAGCAGTACTTC.

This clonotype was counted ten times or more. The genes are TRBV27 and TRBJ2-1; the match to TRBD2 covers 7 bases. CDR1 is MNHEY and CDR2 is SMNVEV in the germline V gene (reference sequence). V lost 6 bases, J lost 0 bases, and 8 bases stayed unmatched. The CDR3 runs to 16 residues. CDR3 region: CASSSLAARSYNEQFF. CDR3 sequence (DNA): TGTGCCAGCAGCTCGCTAGCGGCCCGCTCCTACAATGAGCAGTTCTTC.

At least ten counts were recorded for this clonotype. CDR3 sequence: CASSQTDRNFYGYTF. The CDR3 nucleotides are TGTGCCAGCAGCCAAACGGACAGGAACTTCTATGGCTACACCTTC. V usage is TRBV3-1 and J usage is TRBJ1-2; 7 positions agree with TRBD1. V shed 2 bases and J 4 bases; nucleotides not matched to a gene: 7. Germline values: CDR1 LGHDT, CDR2 YNNKEL (reference sequence). The CDR3 is made up of 15 amino acids.

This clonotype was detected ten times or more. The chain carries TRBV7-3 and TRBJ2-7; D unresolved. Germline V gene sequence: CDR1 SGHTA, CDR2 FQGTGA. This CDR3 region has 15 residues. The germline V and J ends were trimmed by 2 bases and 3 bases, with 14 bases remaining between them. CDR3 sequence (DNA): TGTGCCAGCAGCTTAGACTCAAGTGGGATCTACGAGCAGTACTTC. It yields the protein CASSLDSSGIYEQYF.

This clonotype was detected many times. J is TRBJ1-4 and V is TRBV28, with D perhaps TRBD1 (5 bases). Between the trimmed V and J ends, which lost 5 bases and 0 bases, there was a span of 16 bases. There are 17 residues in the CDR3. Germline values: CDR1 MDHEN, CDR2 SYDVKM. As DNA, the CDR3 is TGTGCCAGCAGTCCCCTGGTAGGGACGGCAACTAATGAAAAACTGTTTTTT. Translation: CASSPLVGTATNEKLFF. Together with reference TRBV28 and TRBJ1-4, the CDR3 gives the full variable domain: DVKVTQSSRYLVKRTGEKVFLECVQDMDHENMFWYRQDPGLGLRLIYFSYDVKMKEKGDIPEGYSVSREKKERFSLILESASTNQTSMYLCASSPLVGTATNEKLFFGSGTQLSVL.

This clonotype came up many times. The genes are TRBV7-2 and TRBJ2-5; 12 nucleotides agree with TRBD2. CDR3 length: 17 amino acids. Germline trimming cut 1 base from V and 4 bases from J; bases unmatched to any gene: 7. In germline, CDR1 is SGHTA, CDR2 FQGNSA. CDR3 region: CASSLGTSGTMGETQYF. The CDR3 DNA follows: TGTGCCAGCAGCTTAGGGACTAGCGGGACTATGGGAGAGACCCAGTACTTC. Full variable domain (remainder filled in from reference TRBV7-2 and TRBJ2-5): GAGVSQSPSNKVTEKGKDVELRCDPISGHTALYWYRQSLGQGLEFLIYFQGNSAPDKSGLPSDRFSAERTGGSVSTLTIQRTQQEDSAVYLCASSLGTSGTMGETQYFGPGTRLLVL.

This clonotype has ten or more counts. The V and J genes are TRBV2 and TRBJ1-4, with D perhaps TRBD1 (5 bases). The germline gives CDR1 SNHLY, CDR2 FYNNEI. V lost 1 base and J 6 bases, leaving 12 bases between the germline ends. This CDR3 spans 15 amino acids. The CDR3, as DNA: TGTGCCAGCAGTGAAGGCGAGGGGTCTTATGAAAAACTGTTTTTT. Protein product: CASSEGEGSYEKLFF.

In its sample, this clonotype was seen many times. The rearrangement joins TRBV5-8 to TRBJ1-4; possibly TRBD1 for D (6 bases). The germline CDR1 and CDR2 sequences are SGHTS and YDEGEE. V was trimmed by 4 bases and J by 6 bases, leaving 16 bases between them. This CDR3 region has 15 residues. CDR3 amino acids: CASSLKDRGYEKLFF. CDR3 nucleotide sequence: TGTGCCAGCAGCCTGAAGGACAGAGGGTATGAAAAACTGTTTTTT.

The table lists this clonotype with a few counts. The CDR3 DNA follows: TGCGCCAGCAGCCAAGAGGGGAATAATTCACCCCTCCACTTT. It is translated as CASSQEGNNSPLHF. This chain joins TRBV4-3 and TRBJ1-6; D unresolved. V lost 0 bases to trimming and J lost 5 bases, with 5 bases between them. The CDR3 has 14 amino acids. Germline V gene data show CDR1 as LGHNA and CDR2 as YSLEER.

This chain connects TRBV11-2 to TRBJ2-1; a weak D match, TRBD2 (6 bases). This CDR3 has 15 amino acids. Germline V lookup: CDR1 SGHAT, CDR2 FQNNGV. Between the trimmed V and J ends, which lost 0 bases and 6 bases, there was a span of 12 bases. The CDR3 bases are TGTGCCAGCAGCTTAGAAACAGCGGGCTTCAATGAGCAGTTCTTC. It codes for CASSLETAGFNEQFF.

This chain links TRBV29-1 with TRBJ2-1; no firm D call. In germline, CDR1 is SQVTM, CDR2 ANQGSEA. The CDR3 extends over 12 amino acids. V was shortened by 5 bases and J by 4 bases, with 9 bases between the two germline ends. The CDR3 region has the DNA TGCAGCGTTACGAAGACTTACAATGAGCAGTTCTTC. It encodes CSVTKTYNEQFF.

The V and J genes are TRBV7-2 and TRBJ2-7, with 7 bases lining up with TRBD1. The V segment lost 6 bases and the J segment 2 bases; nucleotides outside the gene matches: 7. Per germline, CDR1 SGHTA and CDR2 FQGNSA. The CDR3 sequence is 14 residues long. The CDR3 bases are TGTGCCAGCAGATTAACAGGGGCCCCCTACGAGCAGTACTTC. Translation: CASRLTGAPYEQYF.